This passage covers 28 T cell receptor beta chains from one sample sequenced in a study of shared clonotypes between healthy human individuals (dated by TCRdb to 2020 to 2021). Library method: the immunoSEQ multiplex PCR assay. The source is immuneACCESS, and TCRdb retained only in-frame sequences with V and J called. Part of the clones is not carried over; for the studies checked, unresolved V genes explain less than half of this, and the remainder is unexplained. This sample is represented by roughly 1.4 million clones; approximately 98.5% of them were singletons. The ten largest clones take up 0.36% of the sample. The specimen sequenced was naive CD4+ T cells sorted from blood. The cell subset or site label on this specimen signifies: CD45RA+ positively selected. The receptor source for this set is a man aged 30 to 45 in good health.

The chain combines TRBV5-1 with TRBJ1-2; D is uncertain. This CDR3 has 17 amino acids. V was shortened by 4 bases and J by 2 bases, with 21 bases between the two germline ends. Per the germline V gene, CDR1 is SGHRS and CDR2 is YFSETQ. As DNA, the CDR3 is TGCGCCAGCAGCCGAGAGCAGGTCAGCAATTCAAACTATGGCTACACCTTC. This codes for CASSREQVSNSNYGYTF.

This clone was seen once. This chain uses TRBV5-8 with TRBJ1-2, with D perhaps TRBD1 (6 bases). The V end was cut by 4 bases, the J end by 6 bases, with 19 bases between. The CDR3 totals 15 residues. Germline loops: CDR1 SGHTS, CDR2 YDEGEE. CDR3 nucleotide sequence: TGTGCCAGCAGCCAAGGACAGACCAGGGTGGATGGCTACACCTTC. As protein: CASSQGQTRVDGYTF.

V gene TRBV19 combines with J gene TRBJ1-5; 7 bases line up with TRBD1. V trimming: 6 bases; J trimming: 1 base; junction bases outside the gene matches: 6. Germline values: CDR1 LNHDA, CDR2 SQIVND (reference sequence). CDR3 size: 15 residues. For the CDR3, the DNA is TGTGCCAGTAGCTCGACAGGGATCAGCAATCAGCCCCAGCATTTT. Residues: CASSSTGISNQPQHF.

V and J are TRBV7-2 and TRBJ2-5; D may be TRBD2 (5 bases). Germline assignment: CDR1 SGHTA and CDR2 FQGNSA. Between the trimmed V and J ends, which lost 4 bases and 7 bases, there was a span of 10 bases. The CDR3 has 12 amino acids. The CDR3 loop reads CASSSPRGTQYF. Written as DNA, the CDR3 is TGTGCCAGCAGCTCTCCCCGGGGGACCCAGTACTTC.

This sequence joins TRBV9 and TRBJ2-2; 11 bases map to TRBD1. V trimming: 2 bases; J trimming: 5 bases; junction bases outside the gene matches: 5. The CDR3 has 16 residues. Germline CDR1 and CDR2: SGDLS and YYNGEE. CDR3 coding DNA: TGTGCCAGCAGCGTCCCGGGACAGGGGGGTACCGGGGAGCTGTTTTTT. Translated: CASSVPGQGGTGELFF.

Here the CDR3 reads CASSPGTSGDNEQFF. CDR3 bases: TGTGCCAGCAGCCCCGGGACTAGCGGTGACAATGAGCAGTTCTTC. The chain has TRBV6-5 and TRBJ2-1, with 11 nucleotides matching TRBD2. Germline V gives CDR1 MNHEY, CDR2 SVGAGI. V lost 6 bases and J lost 5; bases outside the gene matches: 6. There are 15 residues in the CDR3.

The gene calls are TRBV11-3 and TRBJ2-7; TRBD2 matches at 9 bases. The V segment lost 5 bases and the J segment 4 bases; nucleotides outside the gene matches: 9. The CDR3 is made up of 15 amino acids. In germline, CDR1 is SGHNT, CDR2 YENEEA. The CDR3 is CASSELAGPIYEQYF. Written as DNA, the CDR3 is TGTGCCAGCAGCGAACTAGCGGGTCCGATTTACGAGCAGTACTTC.

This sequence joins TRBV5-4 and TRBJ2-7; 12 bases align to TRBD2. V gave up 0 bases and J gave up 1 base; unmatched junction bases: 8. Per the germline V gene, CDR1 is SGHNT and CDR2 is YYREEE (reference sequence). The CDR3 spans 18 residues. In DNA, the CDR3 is TGTGCCAGCAGCTTGGCTCCTAGCGGGAGGGCCAAGTCCTACGAGCAGTACTTC. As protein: CASSLAPSGRAKSYEQYF. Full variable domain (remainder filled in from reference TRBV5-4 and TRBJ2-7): ETGVTQSPTHLIKTRGQQVTLRCSSQSGHNTVSWYQQALGQGPQFIFQYYREEENGRGNFPPRFSGLQFPNYSSELNVNALELDDSALYLCASSLAPSGRAKSYEQYFGPGTRLTVT.

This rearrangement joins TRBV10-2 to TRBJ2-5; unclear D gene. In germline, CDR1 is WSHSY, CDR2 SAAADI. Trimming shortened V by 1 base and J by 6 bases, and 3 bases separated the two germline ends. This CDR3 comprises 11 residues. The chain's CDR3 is CASSEYQTQYF. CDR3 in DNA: TGCGCCAGCAGTGAGTACCAGACCCAGTACTTC.

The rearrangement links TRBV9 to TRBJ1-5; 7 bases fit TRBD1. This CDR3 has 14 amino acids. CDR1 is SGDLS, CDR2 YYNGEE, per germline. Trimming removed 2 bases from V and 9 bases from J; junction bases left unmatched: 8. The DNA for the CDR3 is TGTGCCAGCAGCGTGGGACAGAGTCAGGTGCCCCAGCATTTT. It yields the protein CASSVGQSQVPQHF.

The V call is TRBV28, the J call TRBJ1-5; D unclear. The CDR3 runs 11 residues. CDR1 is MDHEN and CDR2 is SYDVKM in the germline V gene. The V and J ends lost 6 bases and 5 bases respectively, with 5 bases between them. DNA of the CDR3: TGTGCCAGCAGGGGAGATCAGCCCCAGCATTTT. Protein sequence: CASRGDQPQHF.

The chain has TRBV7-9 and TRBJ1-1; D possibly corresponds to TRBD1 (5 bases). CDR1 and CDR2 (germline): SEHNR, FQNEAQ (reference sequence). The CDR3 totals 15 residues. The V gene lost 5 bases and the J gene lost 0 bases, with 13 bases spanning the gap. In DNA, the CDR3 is TGTGCCAGCAGCCCTAGGACAAAGGTGAACACTGAAGCTTTCTTT. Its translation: CASSPRTKVNTEAFF.

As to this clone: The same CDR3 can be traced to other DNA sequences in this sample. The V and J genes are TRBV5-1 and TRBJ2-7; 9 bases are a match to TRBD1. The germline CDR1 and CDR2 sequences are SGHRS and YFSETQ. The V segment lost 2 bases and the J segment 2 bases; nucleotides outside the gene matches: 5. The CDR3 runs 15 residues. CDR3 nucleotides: TGCGCCAGCAGCTTAGGACAGGGGAGGACCTACGAGCAGTACTTC. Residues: CASSLGQGRTYEQYF.

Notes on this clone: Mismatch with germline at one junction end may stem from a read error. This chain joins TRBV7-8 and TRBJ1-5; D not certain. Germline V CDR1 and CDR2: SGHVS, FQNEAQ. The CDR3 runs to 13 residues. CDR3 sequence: CASSPTFNRPQHF. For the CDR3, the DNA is TGTGCCAGCAGCCCCACGTTCAATCGGCCCCAGCATTTT.

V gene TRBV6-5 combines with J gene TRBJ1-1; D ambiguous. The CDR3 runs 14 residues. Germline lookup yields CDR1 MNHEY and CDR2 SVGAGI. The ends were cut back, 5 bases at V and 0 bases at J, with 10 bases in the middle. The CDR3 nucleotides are TGTGCCAGCAGTGGTTTTCTCATGAACACTGAAGCTTTCTTT. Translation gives CASSGFLMNTEAFF.

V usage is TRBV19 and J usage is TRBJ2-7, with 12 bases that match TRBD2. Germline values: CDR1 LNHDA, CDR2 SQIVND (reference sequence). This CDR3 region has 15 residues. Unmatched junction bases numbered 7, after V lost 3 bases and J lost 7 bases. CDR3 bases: TGTGCCAGTAGTATGGAGAGACTAGCGGGAGCTGAGCAGTACTTC. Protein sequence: CASSMERLAGAEQYF. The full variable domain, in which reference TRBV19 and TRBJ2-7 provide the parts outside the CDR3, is DGGITQSPKYLFRKEGQNVTLSCEQNLNHDAMYWYRQDPGQGLRLIYYSQIVNDFQKGDIAEGYSVSREKKESFPLTVTSAQKNPTAFYLCASSMERLAGAEQYFGPGTRLTVT.

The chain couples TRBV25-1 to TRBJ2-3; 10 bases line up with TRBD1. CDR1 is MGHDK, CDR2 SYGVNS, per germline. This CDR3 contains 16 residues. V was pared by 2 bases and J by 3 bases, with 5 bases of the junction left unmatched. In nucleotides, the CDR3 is TGTGCCAGCAGTGAAGACAGGGGGCGGTTGACAGATACGCAGTATTTT. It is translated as CASSEDRGRLTDTQYF.

The CDR3 sequence is CAWMGRDEQYF. CDR3 nucleotide sequence: TGTGCCTGGATGGGACGGGACGAGCAGTACTTC. This sequence joins TRBV30 and TRBJ2-7; D may match TRBD1 or TRBD2 (5 bases each). Looked up from germline, CDR1 is GTSNPN and CDR2 is SVGIG (reference sequence). This CDR3 has 11 residues. Trimming shortened V by 4 bases and J by 5 bases, and 9 bases separated the two germline ends.

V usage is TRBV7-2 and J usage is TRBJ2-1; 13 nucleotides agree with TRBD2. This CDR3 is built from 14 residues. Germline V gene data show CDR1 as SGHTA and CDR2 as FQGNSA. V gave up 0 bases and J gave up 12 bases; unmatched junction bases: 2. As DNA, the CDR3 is TGTGCCAGCAGCTTAGCCGGACTAGCGGGAGTGCAGTTCTTC. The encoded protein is CASSLAGLAGVQFF.

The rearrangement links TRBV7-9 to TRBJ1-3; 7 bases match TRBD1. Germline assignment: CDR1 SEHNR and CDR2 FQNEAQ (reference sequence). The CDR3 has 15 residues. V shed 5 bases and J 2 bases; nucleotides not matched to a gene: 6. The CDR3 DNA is TGTGCCAGCAGCGAAACAGGGGTAACTGGAAACACCATATATTTT. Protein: CASSETGVTGNTIYF.

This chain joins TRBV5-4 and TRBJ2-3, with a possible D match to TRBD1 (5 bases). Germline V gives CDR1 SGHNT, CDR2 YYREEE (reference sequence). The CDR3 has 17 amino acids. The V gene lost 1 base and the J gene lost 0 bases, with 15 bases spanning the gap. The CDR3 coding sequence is TGTGCCAGCAGCTTGTCCTTACTTGGGGCTAGCACAGATACGCAGTATTTT. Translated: CASSLSLLGASTDTQYF.

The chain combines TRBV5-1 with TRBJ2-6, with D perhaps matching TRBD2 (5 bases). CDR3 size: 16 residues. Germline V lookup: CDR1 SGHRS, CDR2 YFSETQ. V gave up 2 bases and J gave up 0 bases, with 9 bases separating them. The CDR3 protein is CASSLRGSSGANVLTF. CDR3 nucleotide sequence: TGCGCCAGCAGCTTACGTGGGAGCTCTGGGGCCAACGTCCTGACTTTC.

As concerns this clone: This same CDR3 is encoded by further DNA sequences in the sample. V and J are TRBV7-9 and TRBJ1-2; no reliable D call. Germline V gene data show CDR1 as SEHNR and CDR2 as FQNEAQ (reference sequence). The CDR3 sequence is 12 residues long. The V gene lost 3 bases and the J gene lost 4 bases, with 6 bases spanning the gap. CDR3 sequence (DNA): TGTGCCAGCAGCTTCGAAGGCTATGGCTACACCTTC. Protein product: CASSFEGYGYTF.

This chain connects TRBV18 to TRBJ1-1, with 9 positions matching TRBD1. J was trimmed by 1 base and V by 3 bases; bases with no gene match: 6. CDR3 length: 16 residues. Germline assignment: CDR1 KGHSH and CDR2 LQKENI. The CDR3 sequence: CASSPAPDRGNTEAFF. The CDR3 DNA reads TGTGCCAGCTCACCCGCCCCGGACAGGGGGAACACTGAAGCTTTCTTT.

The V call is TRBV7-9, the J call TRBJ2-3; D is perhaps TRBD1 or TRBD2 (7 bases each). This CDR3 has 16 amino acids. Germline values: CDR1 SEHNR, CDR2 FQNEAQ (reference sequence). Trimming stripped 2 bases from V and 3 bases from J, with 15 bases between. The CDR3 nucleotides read TGTGCCAGCAGCTTATTGAGACAGGGAGGGACAGATACGCAGTATTTT. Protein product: CASSLLRQGGTDTQYF.

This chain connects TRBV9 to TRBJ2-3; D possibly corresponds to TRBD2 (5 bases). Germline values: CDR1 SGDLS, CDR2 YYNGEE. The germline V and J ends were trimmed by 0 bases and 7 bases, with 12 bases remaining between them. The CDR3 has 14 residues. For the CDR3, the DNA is TGTGCCAGCAGCGTAGGCGGAGGCGGCAATACGCAGTATTTT. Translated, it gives CASSVGGGGNTQYF.

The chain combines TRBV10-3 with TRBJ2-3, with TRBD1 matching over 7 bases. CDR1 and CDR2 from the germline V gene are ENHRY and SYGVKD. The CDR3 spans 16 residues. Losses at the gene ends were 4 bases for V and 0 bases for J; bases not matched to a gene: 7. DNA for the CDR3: TGTGCCATCAGTGGAGGGGACAGCTCTAGCACAGATACGCAGTATTTT. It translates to CAISGGDSSSTDTQYF.

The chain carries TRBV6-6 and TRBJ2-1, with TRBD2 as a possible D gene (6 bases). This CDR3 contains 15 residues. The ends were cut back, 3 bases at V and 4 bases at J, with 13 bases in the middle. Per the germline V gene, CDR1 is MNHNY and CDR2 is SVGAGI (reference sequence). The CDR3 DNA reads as TGTGCCAGCAGTTATTTAGCGGAACGTTACAATGAGCAGTTCTTC. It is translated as CASSYLAERYNEQFF.